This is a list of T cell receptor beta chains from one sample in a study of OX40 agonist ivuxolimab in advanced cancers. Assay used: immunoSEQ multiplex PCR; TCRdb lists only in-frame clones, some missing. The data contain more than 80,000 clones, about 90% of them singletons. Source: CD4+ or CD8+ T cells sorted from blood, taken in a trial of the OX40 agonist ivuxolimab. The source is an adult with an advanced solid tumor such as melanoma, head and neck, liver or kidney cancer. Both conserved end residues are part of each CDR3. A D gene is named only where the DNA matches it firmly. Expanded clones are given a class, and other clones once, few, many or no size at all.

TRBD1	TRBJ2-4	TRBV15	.	CATEDRGAKNIQYF	TGTGCCACCGAAGACAGGGGGGCCAAAAACATTCAGTACTTC
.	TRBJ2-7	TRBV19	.	CASSPLTGYYEQYF	TGTGCCAGTAGTCCGTTGACAGGCTACTACGAGCAGTACTTC
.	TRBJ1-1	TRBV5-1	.	CASSFWGTEAFF	TGCGCCAGCAGCTTTTGGGGGACTGAAGCTTTCTTT
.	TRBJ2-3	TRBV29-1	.	CSSQGVQRDTQYF	TGCAGCTCCCAAGGGGTTCAGAGAGATACGCAGTATTTT
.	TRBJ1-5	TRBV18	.	CASSPGGSRPQHF	TGTGCCAGCTCACCGGGGGGAAGCCGGCCCCAGCATTTT
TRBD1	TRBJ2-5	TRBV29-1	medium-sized	CSVGDGQGGETQYF	TGCAGCGTTGGGGATGGACAGGGTGGCGAGACCCAGTACTTC
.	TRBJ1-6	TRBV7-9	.	CASQRGPSGSPLHF	TGTGCCAGCCAGCGGGGGCCGTCTGGGTCACCCCTCCACTTT
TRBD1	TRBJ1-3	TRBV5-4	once	CASSWHGQGAGNTIYF	TGTGCCAGCAGCTGGCACGGACAGGGGGCTGGAAACACCATATATTTT
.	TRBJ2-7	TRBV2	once	CASRTSYEQYF	TGTGCCAGCAGGACCTCCTACGAGCAGTACTTC
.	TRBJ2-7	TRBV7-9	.	CASSQDPWRYEQYF	TGTGCCAGCAGTCAGGACCCCTGGAGGTACGAGCAGTACTTC
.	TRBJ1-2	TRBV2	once	CASSRDNYGYTF	TGTGCCAGCAGTCGTGATAACTATGGCTACACCTTC
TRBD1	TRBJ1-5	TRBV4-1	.	CASSSGQARQPQHF	TGCGCCAGCAGTTCTGGACAGGCGAGACAGCCCCAGCATTTT
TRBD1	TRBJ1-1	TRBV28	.	CASISPGQGDTEAFF	TGTGCCAGCATAAGCCCGGGACAGGGGGACACTGAAGCTTTCTTT
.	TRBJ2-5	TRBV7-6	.	CASSSQETQYF	TGTGCCAGCAGCTCACAAGAGACCCAGTACTTC
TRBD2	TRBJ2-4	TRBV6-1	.	CASSEGREGNIQYF	TGTGCCAGCAGTGAAGGGCGGGAGGGAAACATTCAGTACTTC
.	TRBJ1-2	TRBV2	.	CASSGGGAGYTF	TGTGCCAGCAGTGGCGGGGGGGCAGGCTACACCTTC
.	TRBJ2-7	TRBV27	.	CASSFRGSHEQYF	TGTGCCAGCAGTTTTCGGGGGAGCCACGAGCAGTACTTC
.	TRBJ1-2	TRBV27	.	CASSLDGHDYTF	TGTGCCAGCAGTTTAGATGGGCACGACTACACCTTC
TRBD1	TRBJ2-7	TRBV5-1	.	CASSTGQGLYEQYF	TGCGCCAGCAGCACAGGACAGGGTTTGTACGAGCAGTACTTC
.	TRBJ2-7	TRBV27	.	CASSLSHFRDTAYEQYF	TGTGCCAGCAGTTTATCCCATTTCCGGGACACAGCTTACGAGCAGTACTTC
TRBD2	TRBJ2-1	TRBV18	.	CASSPRSGIGDEQFF	TGTGCCAGCTCACCACGCAGCGGGATCGGCGATGAGCAGTTCTTC
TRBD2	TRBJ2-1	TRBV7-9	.	CASSSLRTREAYNEQFF	TGTGCCAGCAGCTCTCTCCGGACTAGAGAGGCCTACAATGAGCAGTTCTTC
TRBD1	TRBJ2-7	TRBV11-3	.	CASSLGQSYEQYF	TGTGCCAGCAGCCTGGGACAGTCCTACGAGCAGTACTTC
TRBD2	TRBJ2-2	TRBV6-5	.	CASSYSRGSGELFF	TGTGCCAGCAGTTACTCGCGGGGGTCCGGGGAGCTGTTTTTT
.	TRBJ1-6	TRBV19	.	CASSIQGRNSPLHF	TGTGCCAGTAGTATACAGGGTAGAAATTCACCCCTCCACTTT
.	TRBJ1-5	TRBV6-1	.	CASSGGFPGELGQPQHF	TGTGCCAGCAGTGGAGGCTTCCCGGGGGAGTTAGGTCAGCCCCAGCATTTT
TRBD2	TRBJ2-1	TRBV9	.	CASSALGTSGTEQFF	TGTGCCAGCAGCGCCCTCGGGACTAGCGGGACTGAGCAGTTCTTC
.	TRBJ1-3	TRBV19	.	CASSTSGTASGNTIYF	TGTGCCAGTAGTACGTCGGGAACAGCCTCTGGAAACACCATATATTTT
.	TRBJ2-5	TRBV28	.	CASSTGPREQYF	TGTGCCAGCAGTACAGGTCCCCGGGAGCAGTACTTC
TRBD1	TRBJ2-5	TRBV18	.	CASSHQGTDQETQYF	TGTGCCAGCTCACACCAAGGGACAGACCAAGAGACCCAGTACTTC